Below, one T cell receptor beta chain is given with its context. Trimming cost V 0 bases and J 8 bases; bases outside gene matches: 4. The CDR3 is 13 amino acids. CDR1 and CDR2 (germline): SGHRS, YFSETQ. These data are taken from a study of blood T cell repertoires in COVID-19. TCRdb's copy holds only in-frame clones and misses some; the assay was immunoSEQ multiplex PCR. The sample records around 250,000 clones, around 86% being singletons. The sequence came from a man between 25 and 39 years old who had recovered from COVID-19. This chain links TRBV5-1 with TRBJ1-1; TRBD1 matches 7 bases. Specimen: peripheral blood. This CDR3 is CASSLVGRGEAFF. The CDR3 DNA sequence: TGCGCCAGCAGCTTGGTGGGCAGGGGGGAAGCTTTCTTT.